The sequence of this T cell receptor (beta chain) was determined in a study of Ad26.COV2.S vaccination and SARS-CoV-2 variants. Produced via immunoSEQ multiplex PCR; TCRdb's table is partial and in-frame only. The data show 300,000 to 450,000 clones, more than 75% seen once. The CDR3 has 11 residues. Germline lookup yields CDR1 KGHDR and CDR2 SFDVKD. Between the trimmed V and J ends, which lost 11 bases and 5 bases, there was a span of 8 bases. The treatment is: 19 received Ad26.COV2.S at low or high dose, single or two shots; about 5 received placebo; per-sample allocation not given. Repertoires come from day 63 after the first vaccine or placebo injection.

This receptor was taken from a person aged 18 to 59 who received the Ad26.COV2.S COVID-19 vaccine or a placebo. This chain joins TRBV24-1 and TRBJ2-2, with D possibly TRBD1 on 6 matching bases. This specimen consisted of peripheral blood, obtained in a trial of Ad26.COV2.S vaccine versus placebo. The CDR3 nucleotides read TGTGCCATACAGGGAACCGGGGAGCTGTTTTTT. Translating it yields CAIQGTGELFF.